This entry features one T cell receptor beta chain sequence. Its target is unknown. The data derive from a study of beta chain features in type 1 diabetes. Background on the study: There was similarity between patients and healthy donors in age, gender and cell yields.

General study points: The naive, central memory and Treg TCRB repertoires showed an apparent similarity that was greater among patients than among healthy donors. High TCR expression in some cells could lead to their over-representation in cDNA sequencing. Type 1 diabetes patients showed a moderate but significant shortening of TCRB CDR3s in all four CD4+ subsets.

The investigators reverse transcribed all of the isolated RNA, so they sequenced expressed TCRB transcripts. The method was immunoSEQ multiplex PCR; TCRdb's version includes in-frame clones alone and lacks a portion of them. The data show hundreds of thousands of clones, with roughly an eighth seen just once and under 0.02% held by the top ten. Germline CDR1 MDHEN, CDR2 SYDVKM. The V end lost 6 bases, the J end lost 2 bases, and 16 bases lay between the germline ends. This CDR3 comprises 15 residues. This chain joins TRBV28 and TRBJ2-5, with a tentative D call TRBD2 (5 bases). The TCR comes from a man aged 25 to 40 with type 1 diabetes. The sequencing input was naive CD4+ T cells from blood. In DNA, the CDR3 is TGTGCCAGCAGCCGAACCCTAGCAGTGCAAGAGACCCAGTACTTC. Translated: CASSRTLAVQETQYF.